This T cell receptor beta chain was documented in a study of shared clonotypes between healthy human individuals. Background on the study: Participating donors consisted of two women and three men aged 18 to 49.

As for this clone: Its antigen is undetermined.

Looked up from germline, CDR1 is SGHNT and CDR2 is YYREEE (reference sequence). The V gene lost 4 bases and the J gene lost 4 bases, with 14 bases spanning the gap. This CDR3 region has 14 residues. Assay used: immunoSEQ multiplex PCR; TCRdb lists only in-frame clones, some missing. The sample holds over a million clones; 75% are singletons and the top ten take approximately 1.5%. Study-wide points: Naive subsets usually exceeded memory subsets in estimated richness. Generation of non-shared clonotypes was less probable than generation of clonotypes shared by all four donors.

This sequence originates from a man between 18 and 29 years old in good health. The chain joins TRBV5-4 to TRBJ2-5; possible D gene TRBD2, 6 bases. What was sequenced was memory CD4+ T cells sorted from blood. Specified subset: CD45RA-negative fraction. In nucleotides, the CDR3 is TGTGCCAGCAGCCCCCGGACTACTTCAGAGACCCAGTACTTC. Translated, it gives CASSPRTTSETQYF.